The 18 T cell receptor beta chains below were found in one sample sequenced in a study of shared clonotypes between healthy human individuals. TCRdb keeps only in-frame clones here, not all; method: immunoSEQ multiplex PCR. The sample shows about 470,000 clones, about four fifths of them seen only once. Sample: PBMCs. These receptors were taken from a woman in her forties in good health. Some clones in this sample may be carry-over from other donors' samples.

This clone was seen repeatedly, ten times or more. The V call is TRBV7-9, the J call TRBJ2-7, with TRBD2 matching 8 bases. This CDR3 spans 15 amino acids. V trimming: 5 bases; J trimming: 0 bases; junction bases outside the gene matches: 6. Germline CDR1 is SEHNR and CDR2 is FQNEAQ (reference sequence). CDR3 coding DNA: TGTGCCAGCAGCCAGAGCGGGAGCCCCTCCTACGAGCAGTACTTC. This encodes CASSQSGSPSYEQYF.

The chain employs TRBV10-3 and TRBJ2-3; D possibly matches TRBD1 or TRBD2 (5 bases each). The length of the CDR3 is 12 residues. V was trimmed by 4 bases and J by 4 bases, leaving 6 bases between them. The V gene's germline CDR1 is ENHRY and CDR2 SYGVKD. This CDR3 is CAISVGADTQYF. The CDR3 bases are TGTGCCATCAGTGTGGGGGCAGATACGCAGTATTTT.

Regarding this clone: The same CDR3 can be traced to other DNA sequences in this sample. The chain carries TRBV9 and TRBJ2-2; D is unresolved. The V and J ends lost 1 base and 4 bases respectively, with 5 bases between them. Germline V gives CDR1 SGDLS, CDR2 YYNGEE. The CDR3 sequence is 13 residues long. The CDR3 protein is CASSVSVTGELFF. In nucleotides, the CDR3 is TGTGCCAGCAGCGTAAGCGTCACCGGGGAGCTGTTTTTT.

This clone was recorded only once. The chain is built from TRBV6-6 and TRBJ2-2; tentatively, D is TRBD1 or TRBD2 (5 bases each). V lost 5 bases to trimming and J lost 7 bases, with 17 bases between them. The germline gives CDR1 MNHNY, CDR2 SVGAGI (reference sequence). The CDR3 is 15 amino acids. The CDR3 region is CASSRGDGDGGELFF. For the CDR3, the DNA is TGTGCCAGCAGTAGAGGGGATGGGGACGGCGGGGAGCTGTTTTTT.

The rearrangement uses TRBV4-3 and TRBJ1-6; D uncertain. Trimming cost V 0 bases and J 6 bases, with 9 bases left between them. Germline V lookup: CDR1 LGHNA, CDR2 YSLEER. This CDR3 region has 15 residues. The CDR3 nucleotides read TGCGCCAGCAGCCAAGATGCCCAACCTAATTCACCCCTCCACTTT. Protein product: CASSQDAQPNSPLHF.

The chain carries TRBV15 and TRBJ2-7, with 7 bases fitting TRBD2. V dropped 0 bases and J dropped 5; count of bases not matched to a gene: 13. This CDR3 is built from 17 residues. Looked up from germline, CDR1 is LNHNV and CDR2 is YYDKDF (reference sequence). The CDR3: CATSREGRGGRNHEQYF. The CDR3 nucleotides are TGTGCCACCAGCAGAGAGGGGAGAGGCGGGAGAAACCACGAGCAGTACTTC. The full variable domain, completed using reference TRBV15 and TRBJ2-7, is DAMVIQNPRYQVTQFGKPVTLSCSQTLNHNVMYWYQQKSSQAPKLLFHYYDKDFNNEADTPDNFQSRRPNTSFCFLDIRSPGLGDTAMYLCATSREGRGGRNHEQYFGPGTRLTVT.

This chain joins TRBV6-1 and TRBJ1-1; D is unclear. This CDR3 region has 13 residues. V lost 0 bases and J 1 base, leaving 3 bases between the germline ends. Germline values: CDR1 MNHNS, CDR2 SASEGT. CDR3 nucleotides: TGTGCCAGCAGTGAAGCGCGGAACACTGAAGCTTTCTTT. Residues: CASSEARNTEAFF.

The rearrangement joins TRBV19 to TRBJ1-5, with unresolved D. Germline CDR1 LNHDA, CDR2 SQIVND (reference sequence). The CDR3 spans 16 residues. V lost 1 base and J 0 bases, leaving 10 bases between the germline ends. The CDR3 bases are TGTGCCAGTAGTATAGGCCGGTTCTATAGCAATCAGCCCCAGCATTTT. Its protein product is CASSIGRFYSNQPQHF.

The chain links TRBV28 to TRBJ1-2; 7 nucleotides match TRBD1. V was pared by 7 bases and J by 8 bases, with 13 bases of the junction left unmatched. Looked up from germline, CDR1 is MDHEN and CDR2 is SYDVKM. The CDR3 runs to 14 residues. The DNA for the CDR3 is TGTGCCAGCACCCTGGAGGGACAGACTCGGGGCTACACCTTC. As protein: CASTLEGQTRGYTF.

This clone was counted a single time. The chain combines TRBV27 with TRBJ2-2; no clear D. V was cut by 6 bases and J by 7 bases, with 12 bases left in between. Germline CDR1 reads MNHEY; CDR2 reads SMNVEV (reference sequence). CDR3 length: 13 amino acids. The CDR3 DNA reads TGTGCCAGCAGCTTGACCGGCGTCGGGGAGCTGTTTTTT. It yields the protein CASSLTGVGELFF.

The chain combines TRBV28 with TRBJ1-1; perhaps TRBD1 as D (6 bases). CDR1 is MDHEN, CDR2 SYDVKM, per germline. This CDR3 is built from 15 residues. The V gene lost 6 bases and the J gene lost 1 base, with 15 bases spanning the gap. The CDR3 is CASRIGGGGNTEAFF. The DNA for the CDR3 is TGTGCCAGCAGGATAGGAGGAGGGGGGAACACTGAAGCTTTCTTT.

The rearrangement joins TRBV19 to TRBJ1-1, with D perhaps TRBD1 (5 bases). With 5 bases removed from V and 5 bases from J, the gap between germline ends came to 9 bases. This CDR3 comprises 12 residues. CDR1 and CDR2 from the germline V gene are LNHDA and SQIVND (reference sequence). The CDR3 DNA is TGTGCCAGTAGTCAGGGTCTGACTGAAGCTTTCTTT. Translating it yields CASSQGLTEAFF.

This chain joins TRBV27 and TRBJ2-7, with D perhaps TRBD2 (7 bases). CDR3 length: 15 amino acids. The V end lost 7 bases, the J end lost 3 bases, and 19 bases lay between the germline ends. Germline V CDR1 and CDR2: MNHEY, SMNVEV (reference sequence). The CDR3 DNA is TGTGCCAGCACCCCTAGCGGTGGGGGCTACTACGAGCAGTACTTC. Translated, it gives CASTPSGGGYYEQYF.

The table lists this clone with a count of one. The rearrangement joins TRBV5-1 to TRBJ2-6; 7 bases map to TRBD1. The CDR3 is 17 amino acids. CDR1 and CDR2 (germline): SGHRS, YFSETQ. J was trimmed by 2 bases and V by 4 bases; bases with no gene match: 9. CDR3 region: CASSPVQGLAGANVLTF. CDR3 coding DNA: TGCGCCAGCAGCCCAGTACAGGGGCTAGCTGGGGCCAACGTCCTGACTTTC. Based on the CDR3 plus reference TRBV5-1 and TRBJ2-6, the full variable domain is KAGVTQTPRYLIKTRGQQVTLSCSPISGHRSVSWYQQTPGQGLQFLFEYFSETQRNKGNFPGRFSGRQFSNSRSEMNVSTLELGDSALYLCASSPVQGLAGANVLTFGAGSRLTVL.

The chain uses TRBV25-1 and TRBJ1-5, with D uncertain. The CDR3 is made up of 12 amino acids. The germline V gene has CDR1 MGHDK and CDR2 SYGVNS. Trimming pared 3 bases from V and 0 bases from J, leaving 0 bases between. The CDR3 here is CASSDSNQPQHF. In DNA form, the CDR3 reads TGTGCCAGCAGTGATAGCAATCAGCCCCAGCATTTT.

The genes are TRBV5-5 and TRBJ2-7; D gene unclear. Trimming removed 2 bases at V and 1 base at J, with 10 bases between. The CDR3 is made up of 14 amino acids. CDR1 and CDR2 (germline): SGHKS, YYEKEE (reference sequence). This CDR3 reads CASSFTGRSYEQYF. CDR3 nucleotide sequence: TGTGCCAGCAGCTTTACGGGCAGATCCTACGAGCAGTACTTC. Supplemented by reference TRBV5-5 and TRBJ2-7, the full variable domain reads DAGVTQSPTHLIKTRGQQVTLRCSPISGHKSVSWYQQVLGQGPQFIFQYYEKEERGRGNFPDRFSARQFPNYSSELNVNALLLGDSALYLCASSFTGRSYEQYFGPGTRLTVT.

This chain connects TRBV5-5 to TRBJ2-7; D remains ambiguous. Looked up from germline, CDR1 is SGHKS and CDR2 is YYEKEE (reference sequence). V was shortened by 0 bases and J by 2 bases, with 6 bases between the two germline ends. The CDR3 runs to 13 residues. The CDR3 nucleotides are TGTGCCAGCAGCTTGGCCAGAACCTACGAGCAGTACTTC. This translates into CASSLARTYEQYF.

Only a few counts were recorded for this clone. The CDR3 protein is CASSQLAGGPLDYNEQFF. DNA of the CDR3: TGCGCCAGCAGCCAGTTAGCGGGAGGGCCCTTAGACTACAATGAGCAGTTCTTC. The V and J genes are TRBV4-1 and TRBJ2-1; 11 positions agree with TRBD2. V shed 3 bases and J 3 bases; nucleotides not matched to a gene: 10. CDR3 length: 18 residues. Germline-derived CDR1 and CDR2 are MGHRA and YSYEKL.